A selection of T cell receptor beta chains follows, all from one sample in a study of blood T cell repertoires in COVID-19. The protocol was immunoSEQ multiplex PCR, while the TCRdb copy is restricted to in-frame clones and leaves out a portion. The table lists around 200,000 clones, roughly 85% of them singletons. The sequencing sample was made of PBMCs or T cells enriched from blood (not recorded which). The receptors come from a man aged 40-55 years who had recovered from COVID-19. Each CDR3 is given with its conserved first and last residue. D genes are given only for firm matches. Expanded clones get a size class; other rows say once, few or many, or leave the size out.

TRBV5-5	TRBJ2-2	TRBD2	-	TGTGCCAGCAGCACCCCGGGAGGCGGGGAGCTGTTTTTT	CASSTPGGGELFF
TRBV19	TRBJ2-7	-	-	TGTGCCAGTAGTATAGGGGGTGTGGGGCGACGGGCCTACGAGCAGTACTTC	CASSIGGVGRRAYEQYF
TRBV27	TRBJ1-2	TRBD1	once	TGTGCCAGCAGAGGGACAGGGTATGGCTACACCTTC	CASRGTGYGYTF
TRBV7-9	TRBJ2-5	TRBD1	-	TGTGCCAGTCAGGGGGCGGAGGAGACCCAGTACTTC	CASQGAEETQYF
TRBV7-9	TRBJ1-1	TRBD1	-	TGTGCCAGCAGCTCACCGCGGACAGGGGGAATAGTGAACACTGAAGCTTTCTTT	CASSSPRTGGIVNTEAFF
TRBV27	TRBJ2-7	-	-	TGTGCCAGCAGTTCTCTCTCCTACGAGCAGTACTTC	CASSSLSYEQYF
TRBV27	TRBJ1-1	-	-	TGTGCCAGCAGTCCGTCGTCCAGGGTATTTGACACTGAAGCTTTCTTT	CASSPSSRVFDTEAFF
TRBV7-2	TRBJ1-5	-	-	TGTGCCAGCAGCCTCGGACTGAACAATCAGCCCCAGCATTTT	CASSLGLNNQPQHF
TRBV2	TRBJ2-2	-	-	TGTGCCAGCAGTGAAGGCCTATTCACCGGGGAGCTGTTTTTT	CASSEGLFTGELFF
TRBV9	TRBJ1-4	-	-	TGTGCCAGCAGCGTTGGTCAGGGAAGGGAAAAACTGTTTTTT	CASSVGQGREKLFF
TRBV19	TRBJ2-7	TRBD2	-	TGTGCCAGTAGTTCAGCGGGGCGGGGGTACGAGCAGTACTTC	CASSSAGRGYEQYF
TRBV6-4	TRBJ2-2	TRBD2	many	TGTGCCAGCAGACGGGAGGGATCGGCCGGGGAGCTGTTTTTT	CASRREGSAGELFF
TRBV6-2/TRBV6-3	TRBJ2-6	-	-	TGTGCCAGCAGTTACGTAAGCGCCCGGGTTGCCGGGGCCAACGTCCTGACTTTC	CASSYVSARVAGANVLTF
TRBV7-3	TRBJ2-1	TRBD2	-	TGTGCCAGCAGCCCAGGACTAGCGGATAACAATGAGCAGTTCTTC	CASSPGLADNNEQFF
TRBV7-2	TRBJ2-1	-	-	TGTGCCAGCAGCTTAGTTGGCGCAGGTCTCGTCCATGAGCAGTTCTTC	CASSLVGAGLVHEQFF
TRBV18	TRBJ2-7	-	few	TGTGCCAGCTCACCACGGCGGGAATCTAGCCACGAGCAGTACTTC	CASSPRRESSHEQYF
TRBV24-1	TRBJ1-6	-	few	TGTGCCACCAGTGAGGGGGACACCCATAATTCACCCCTCCACTTT	CATSEGDTHNSPLHF
TRBV3-1/TRBV3-2	TRBJ2-7	TRBD2	few	TGTGCCAGCAGCCATTCCGGGAGGGGAACGTATTACGAGCAGTACTTC	CASSHSGRGTYYEQYF
TRBV18	TRBJ2-5	-	-	TGTGCCAGCTCACCACGCCCGACAGGGAGGGAGACCCAGTACTTC	CASSPRPTGRETQYF
TRBV11-2	TRBJ2-7	TRBD1	-	TGTGCCAGCAGCTTAGGACAGGGGACTTACGAGCAGTACTTC	CASSLGQGTYEQYF
TRBV12-3/TRBV12-4	TRBJ1-2	-	-	TGTGCCAGCAGCCAAACAGTCGCTTATGGCTACACCTTC	CASSQTVAYGYTF
TRBV27	TRBJ1-1	-	-	TGTGCCAGCAGTTTATCGGGCAGTTTAAGAACTGAAGCTTTCTTT	CASSLSGSLRTEAFF
TRBV30	TRBJ2-1	TRBD1	few	TGTGCCTGGACTCTCGACAGGGCCAATGAGCAGTTCTTC	CAWTLDRANEQFF
TRBV7-9	TRBJ2-1	-	-	TGTGCCAGCCACCCGGGGAGCTCCTACAATGAGCAGTTCTTC	CASHPGSSYNEQFF
TRBV2	TRBJ2-1	-	once	TGTGCCAGCAGTGATCGTCGGGACTACAATGAGCAGTTCTTC	CASSDRRDYNEQFF
TRBV12-5	TRBJ1-2	TRBD1	few	TGTGCTAGTGGTTTAACAGGGGGTCTGAACTATGGCTACACCTTC	CASGLTGGLNYGYTF
TRBV7-2	TRBJ2-2	TRBD2	-	TGTGCCAGCAGCCCGAAGGGGACTAGCGGACGGGAGCTGTTTTTT	CASSPKGTSGRELFF
TRBV15	TRBJ2-1	TRBD2	-	TGTGCCACCAGCAGAGATAGTGGGGCGGGAGGAGCCAATGAGCAGTTCTTC	CATSRDSGAGGANEQFF
TRBV27	TRBJ2-1	TRBD1	-	TGTGCCAGCAGTCGCGACAGGGCCTACAATGAGCAGTTCTTC	CASSRDRAYNEQFF
TRBV6-5	TRBJ2-7	TRBD2	once	TGTGCCAGCAGTTACCCGGACCTAGCGGGTTACGAGCAGTACTTC	CASSYPDLAGYEQYF
TRBV6-4	TRBJ1-1	-	once	TGTGCCAGCAGTGACCCCCACCCACGTACGGCTGAAGCTTTCTTT	CASSDPHPRTAEAFF
TRBV12-2	TRBJ2-7	-	-	TGTGCAAGTCGCCCACCCATGACGGGAGTGGAAGAGCAGTACTTC	CASRPPMTGVEEQYF
TRBV7-2	TRBJ2-7	TRBD2	-	TGTGCCAGCAGCTCAGGCAGGTTAGCGGGGTTGGACGAGCAGTACTTC	CASSSGRLAGLDEQYF
TRBV12-5	TRBJ2-3	TRBD2	-	TGTGCTAGTGGTTTGTTCACGTCCCCCGCGACTAGCGGGAGAGAGGGGTACACAGATACGCAGTATTTT	CASGLFTSPATSGREGYTDTQYF
TRBV7-9	TRBJ2-7	-	-	TGTGCCAGCAGCTTAGGGCCACAGGGATCCTACGAGCAGTACTTC	CASSLGPQGSYEQYF
TRBV3-1/TRBV3-2	TRBJ2-7	-	-	TGTGCCAGCAGCCCCGGCGGGGGAGAACAGGGATACGAGCAGTACTTC	CASSPGGGEQGYEQYF
TRBV2	TRBJ1-5	-	-	TGTGCCAGCAGTGGGGGGGAGCGGAATCAGCCCCAGCATTTT	CASSGGERNQPQHF
TRBV5-1	TRBJ2-2	TRBD2	-	TGCGCCAGCATGCTAGCGGTGAACACCGGGGAGCTGTTTTTT	CASMLAVNTGELFF
TRBV16	TRBJ1-1	-	once	TGTGCCAGCACCCAGACAGCGAACACTGAAGCTTTCTTT	CASTQTANTEAFF
TRBV19	TRBJ1-1	-	-	TGTGCCAGTAGTATAAGAGGGACACTAACAAGGGGCACTGAAGCTTTCTTT	CASSIRGTLTRGTEAFF
TRBV7-9	TRBJ2-4	TRBD1	-	TGTGCCAGCAGCGCCATGCCCTCTTCGGGACAGGGGGACATTCAGTACTTC	CASSAMPSSGQGDIQYF
TRBV28	TRBJ2-7	-	once	TGTGCCAGCAGTTCAGTCCCCAGTGGCGAGCAGTACTTC	CASSSVPSGEQYF
TRBV6-5	TRBJ1-6	-	once	TGTGCCAGCAGTCTATTAAATTCACCCCTCCACTTT	CASSLLNSPLHF
TRBV12-5	TRBJ2-7	-	-	TGTGCTAGTGGTTTGGTGGGCTTCTCCTACGAGCAGTACTTC	CASGLVGFSYEQYF
TRBV12-3/TRBV12-4	TRBJ2-3	-	-	TGTGCCAGCAGCCCCGGGAGTTCAGATACGCAGTATTTT	CASSPGSSDTQYF
TRBV7-9	TRBJ2-3	TRBD2	-	TGTGCCAGCAGCACCCGCCGGCGAGTAGCGGGAGAGCGGGACACAGATACGCAGTATTTT	CASSTRRRVAGERDTDTQYF
TRBV5-1	TRBJ1-3	-	-	TGCGCCAGCAGCTTGTTTCTTAGGGGCACGGGAAACACCATATATTTT	CASSLFLRGTGNTIYF